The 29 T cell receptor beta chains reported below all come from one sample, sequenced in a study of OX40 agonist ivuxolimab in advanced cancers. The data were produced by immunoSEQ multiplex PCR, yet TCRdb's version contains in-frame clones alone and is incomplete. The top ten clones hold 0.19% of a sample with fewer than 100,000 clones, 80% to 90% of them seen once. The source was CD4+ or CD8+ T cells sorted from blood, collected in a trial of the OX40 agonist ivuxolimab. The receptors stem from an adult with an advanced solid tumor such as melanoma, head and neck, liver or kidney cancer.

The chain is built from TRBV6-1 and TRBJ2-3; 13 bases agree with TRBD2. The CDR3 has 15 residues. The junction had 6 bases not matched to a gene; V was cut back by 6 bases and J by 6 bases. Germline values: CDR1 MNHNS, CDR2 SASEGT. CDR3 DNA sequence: TGTGCCAGCAGCCTACTAGCGGGGGGGCTGGATACGCAGTATTTT. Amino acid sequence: CASSLLAGGLDTQYF.

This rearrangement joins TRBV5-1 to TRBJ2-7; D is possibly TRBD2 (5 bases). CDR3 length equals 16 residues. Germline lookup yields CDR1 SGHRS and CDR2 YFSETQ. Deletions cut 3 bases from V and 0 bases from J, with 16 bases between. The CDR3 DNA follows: TGCGCCAGCAGCTCCCCCCCGGGATCCAGCTCCTACGAGCAGTACTTC. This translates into CASSSPPGSSSYEQYF.

CDR3 loop: CASTTAGTGNNEQFF. The CDR3 DNA reads TGTGCCAGCACCACGGCGGGTACCGGGAACAATGAGCAGTTCTTC. The gene calls are TRBV28 and TRBJ2-1; D possibly corresponds to TRBD2 (5 bases). V was trimmed by 7 bases and J by 5 bases, leaving 18 bases between them. This CDR3 spans 15 amino acids. Germline V gene sequence: CDR1 MDHEN, CDR2 SYDVKM.

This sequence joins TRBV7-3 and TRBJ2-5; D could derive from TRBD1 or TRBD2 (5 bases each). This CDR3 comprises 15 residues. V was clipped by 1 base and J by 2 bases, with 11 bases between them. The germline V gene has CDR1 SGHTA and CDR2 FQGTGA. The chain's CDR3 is CASSLSPGRQETQYF. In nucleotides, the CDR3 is TGTGCCAGCAGCTTAAGTCCGGGGCGGCAAGAGACCCAGTACTTC.

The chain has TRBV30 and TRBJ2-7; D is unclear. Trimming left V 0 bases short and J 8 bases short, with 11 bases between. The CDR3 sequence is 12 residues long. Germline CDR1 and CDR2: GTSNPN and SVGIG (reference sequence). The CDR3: CAWSVRDRQQYF. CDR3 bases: TGTGCCTGGAGTGTACGAGATAGGCAGCAGTACTTC.

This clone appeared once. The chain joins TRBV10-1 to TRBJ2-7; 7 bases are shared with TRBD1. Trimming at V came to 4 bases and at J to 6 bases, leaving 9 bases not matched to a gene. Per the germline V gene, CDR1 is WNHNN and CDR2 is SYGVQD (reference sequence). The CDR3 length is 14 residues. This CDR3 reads CASSVGQAVAEQYF. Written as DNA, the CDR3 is TGCGCCAGCAGTGTCGGACAGGCTGTAGCCGAGCAGTACTTC.

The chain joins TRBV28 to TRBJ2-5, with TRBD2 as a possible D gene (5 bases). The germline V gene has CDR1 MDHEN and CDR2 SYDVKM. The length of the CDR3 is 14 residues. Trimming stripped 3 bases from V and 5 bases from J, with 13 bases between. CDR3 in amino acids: CASSFFGMGETQYF. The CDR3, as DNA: TGTGCCAGCAGTTTTTTCGGGATGGGGGAGACCCAGTACTTC.

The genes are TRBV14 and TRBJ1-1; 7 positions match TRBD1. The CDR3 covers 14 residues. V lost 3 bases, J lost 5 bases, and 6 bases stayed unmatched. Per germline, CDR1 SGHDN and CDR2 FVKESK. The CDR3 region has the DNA TGTGCCAGCAGCCATCGGACAGGTCGTACTGAAGCTTTCTTT. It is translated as CASSHRTGRTEAFF.

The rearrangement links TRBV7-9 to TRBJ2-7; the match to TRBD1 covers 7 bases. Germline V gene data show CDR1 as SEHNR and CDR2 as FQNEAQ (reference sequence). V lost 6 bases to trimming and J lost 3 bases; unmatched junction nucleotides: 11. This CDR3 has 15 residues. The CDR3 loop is CASSALTGVHYEQYV. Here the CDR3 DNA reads TGTGCCAGCAGTGCGCTAACAGGGGTGCACTACGAGCAGTACGTC.

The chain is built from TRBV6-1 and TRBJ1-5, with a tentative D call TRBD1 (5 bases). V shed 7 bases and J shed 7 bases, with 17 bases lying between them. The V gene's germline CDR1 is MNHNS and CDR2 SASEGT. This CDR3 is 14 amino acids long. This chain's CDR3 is CASTSQQGPQPQHF. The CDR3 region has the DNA TGTGCCAGCACCTCCCAGCAGGGTCCCCAGCCCCAGCATTTT.

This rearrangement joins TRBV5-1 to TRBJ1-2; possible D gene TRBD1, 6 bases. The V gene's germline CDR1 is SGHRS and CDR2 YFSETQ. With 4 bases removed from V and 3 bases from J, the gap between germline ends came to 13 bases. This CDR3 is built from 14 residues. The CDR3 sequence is CASSPIQGYYGYTF. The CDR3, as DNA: TGCGCCAGCAGCCCAATACAGGGCTACTATGGCTACACCTTC.

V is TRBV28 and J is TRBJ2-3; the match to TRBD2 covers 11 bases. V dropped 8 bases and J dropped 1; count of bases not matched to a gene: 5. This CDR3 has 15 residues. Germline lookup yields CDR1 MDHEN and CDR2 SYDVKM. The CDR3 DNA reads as TGTGCCAGCGGACAACTAGCGGGAGGCACAGATACGCAGTATTTT. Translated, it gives CASGQLAGGTDTQYF.

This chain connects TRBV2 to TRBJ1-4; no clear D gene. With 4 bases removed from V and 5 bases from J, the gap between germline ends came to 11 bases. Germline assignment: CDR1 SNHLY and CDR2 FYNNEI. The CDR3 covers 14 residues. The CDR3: CASSVESENEKLFF. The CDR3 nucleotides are TGTGCCAGCAGTGTGGAGTCAGAGAATGAAAAACTGTTTTTT.

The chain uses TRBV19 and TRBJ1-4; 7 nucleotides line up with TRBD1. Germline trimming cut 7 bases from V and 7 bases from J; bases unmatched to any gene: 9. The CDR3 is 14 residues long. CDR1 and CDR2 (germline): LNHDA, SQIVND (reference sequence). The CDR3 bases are TGTGCCAGTAACCCCTCCAGGGGGGGTGAAAAACTGTTTTTT. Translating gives CASNPSRGGEKLFF.

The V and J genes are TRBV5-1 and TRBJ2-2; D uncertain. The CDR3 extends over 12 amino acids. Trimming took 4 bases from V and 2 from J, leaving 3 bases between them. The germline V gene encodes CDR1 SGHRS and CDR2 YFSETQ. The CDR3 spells CASSGNTGELFF. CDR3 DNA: TGCGCCAGCAGCGGAAACACCGGGGAGCTGTTTTTT.

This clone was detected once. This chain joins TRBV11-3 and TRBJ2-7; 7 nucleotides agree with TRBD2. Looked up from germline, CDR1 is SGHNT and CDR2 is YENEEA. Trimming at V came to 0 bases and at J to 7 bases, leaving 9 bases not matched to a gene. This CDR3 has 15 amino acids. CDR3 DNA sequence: TGTGCCAGCAGCTTAGAGATCGGTCTAGCGGAGGAGCAGTACTTC. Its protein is CASSLEIGLAEEQYF.

CDR3: CAWSEGGGQPQHF. The CDR3 DNA reads TGTGCCTGGAGTGAGGGGGGTGGGCAGCCCCAGCATTTT. The rearrangement links TRBV30 to TRBJ1-5; D might be TRBD1 (6 bases). The CDR3 runs 13 residues. Germline V gene data show CDR1 as GTSNPN and CDR2 as SVGIG (reference sequence). V was cut by 1 base and J by 7 bases, with 11 bases left in between.

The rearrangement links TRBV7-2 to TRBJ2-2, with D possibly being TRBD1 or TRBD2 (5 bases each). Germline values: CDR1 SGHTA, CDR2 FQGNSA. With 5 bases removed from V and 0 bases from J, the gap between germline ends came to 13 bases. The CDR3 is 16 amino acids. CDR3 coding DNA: TGTGCCAGCAGCCTAGTGGGGGTCGCGAACACCGGGGAGCTGTTTTTT. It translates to CASSLVGVANTGELFF.

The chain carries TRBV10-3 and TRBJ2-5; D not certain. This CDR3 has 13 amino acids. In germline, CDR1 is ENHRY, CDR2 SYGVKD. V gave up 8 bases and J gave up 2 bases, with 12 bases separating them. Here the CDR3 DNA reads TGTGCCATCCGTAATTTAGATCAAGAGACCCAGTACTTC. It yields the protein CAIRNLDQETQYF.

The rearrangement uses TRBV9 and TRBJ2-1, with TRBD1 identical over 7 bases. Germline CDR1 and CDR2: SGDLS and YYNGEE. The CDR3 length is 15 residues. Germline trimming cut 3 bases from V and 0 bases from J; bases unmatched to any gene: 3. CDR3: CASSGGQHSYNEQFF. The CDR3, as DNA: TGTGCCAGCAGCGGGGGACAGCACTCCTACAATGAGCAGTTCTTC. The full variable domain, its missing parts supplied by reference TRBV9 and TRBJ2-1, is DSGVTQTPKHLITATGQRVTLRCSPRSGDLSVYWYQQSLDQGLQFLIQYYNGEERAKGNILERFSAQQFPDLHSELNLSSLELGDSALYFCASSGGQHSYNEQFFGPGTRLTVL.

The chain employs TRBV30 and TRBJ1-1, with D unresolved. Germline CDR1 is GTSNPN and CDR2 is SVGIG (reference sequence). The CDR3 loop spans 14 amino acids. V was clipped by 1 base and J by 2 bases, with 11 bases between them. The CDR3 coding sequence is TGTGCCTGGAGTGATTGGGAACTCAACACTGAAGCTTTCTTT. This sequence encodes CAWSDWELNTEAFF.

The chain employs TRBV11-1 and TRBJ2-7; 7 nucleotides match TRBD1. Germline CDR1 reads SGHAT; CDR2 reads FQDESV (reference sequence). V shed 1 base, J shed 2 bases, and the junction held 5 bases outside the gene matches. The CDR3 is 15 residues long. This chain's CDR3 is CASSLEVTGTYEQYF. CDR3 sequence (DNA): TGTGCCAGCAGCTTAGAGGTGACAGGGACCTACGAGCAGTACTTC.

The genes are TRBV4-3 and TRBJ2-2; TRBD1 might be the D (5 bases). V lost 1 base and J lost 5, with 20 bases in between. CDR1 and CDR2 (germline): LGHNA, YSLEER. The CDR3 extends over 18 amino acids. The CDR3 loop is CASSQVISAGKVTGELFF. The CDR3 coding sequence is TGCGCCAGCAGCCAAGTGATATCGGCAGGGAAAGTGACCGGGGAGCTGTTTTTT.

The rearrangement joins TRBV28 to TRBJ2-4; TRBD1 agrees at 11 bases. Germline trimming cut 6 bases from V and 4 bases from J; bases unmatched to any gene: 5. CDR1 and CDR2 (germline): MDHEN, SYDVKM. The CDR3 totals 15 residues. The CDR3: CASSTGQGEKNIQYF. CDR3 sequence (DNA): TGTGCCAGCAGCACGGGACAGGGGGAAAAAAACATTCAGTACTTC.

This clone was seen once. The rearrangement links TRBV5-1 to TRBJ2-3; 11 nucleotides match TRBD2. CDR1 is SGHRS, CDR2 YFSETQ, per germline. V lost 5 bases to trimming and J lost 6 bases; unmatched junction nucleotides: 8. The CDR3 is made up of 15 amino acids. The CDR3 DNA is TGCGCCAGCAGTCTTACTAGCGGGAGAGGTGATACGCAGTATTTT. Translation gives CASSLTSGRGDTQYF. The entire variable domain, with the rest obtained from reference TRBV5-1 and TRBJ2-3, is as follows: KAGVTQTPRYLIKTRGQQVTLSCSPISGHRSVSWYQQTPGQGLQFLFEYFSETQRNKGNFPGRFSGRQFSNSRSEMNVSTLELGDSALYLCASSLTSGRGDTQYFGPGTRLTVL.

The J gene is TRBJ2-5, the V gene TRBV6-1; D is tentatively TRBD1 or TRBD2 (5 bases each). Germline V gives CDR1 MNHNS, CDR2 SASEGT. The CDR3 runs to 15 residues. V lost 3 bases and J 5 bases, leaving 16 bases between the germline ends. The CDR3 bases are TGTGCCAGCAGTGAGGGGACCCCCCGCGGGGAGACCCAGTACTTC. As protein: CASSEGTPRGETQYF.

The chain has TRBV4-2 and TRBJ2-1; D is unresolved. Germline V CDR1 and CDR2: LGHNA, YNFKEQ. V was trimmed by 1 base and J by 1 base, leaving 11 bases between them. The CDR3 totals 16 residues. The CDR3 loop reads CASSQGDLSSYNEQFF. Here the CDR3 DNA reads TGTGCCAGCAGCCAAGGGGATCTTAGTTCCTACAATGAGCAGTTCTTC.

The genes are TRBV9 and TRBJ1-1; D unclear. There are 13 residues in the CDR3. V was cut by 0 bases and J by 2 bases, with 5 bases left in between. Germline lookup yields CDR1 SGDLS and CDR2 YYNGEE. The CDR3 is CASSVAQNTEAFF. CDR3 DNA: TGTGCCAGCAGCGTAGCCCAAAACACTGAAGCTTTCTTT.

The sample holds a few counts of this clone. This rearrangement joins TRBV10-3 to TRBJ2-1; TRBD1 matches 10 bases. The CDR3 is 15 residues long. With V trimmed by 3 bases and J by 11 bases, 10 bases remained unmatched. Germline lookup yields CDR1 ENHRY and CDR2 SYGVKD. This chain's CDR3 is CAISDAGTGVGKQFF. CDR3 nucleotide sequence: TGTGCCATCAGTGATGCCGGGACAGGGGTGGGAAAGCAGTTCTTC.